This T cell receptor (beta chain) came from a study of T-cell reconstitution after alpha-beta-depleted transplantation in children. CDR3 length equals 15 residues. V was clipped by 3 bases and J by 3 bases; unmatched bases: 8. The V gene's germline CDR1 is SGHTA and CDR2 FQGNSA. Unique molecular identifiers were built into the TCRbeta library. A single record per CDR3 protein comes from TCRdb applying MiXCR to the PCR reads. The sample lists approximately 640,000 distinct CDR3 sequences, approximately 15% occurring once. This clonotype was seen at least ten times. The TCR comes from a human donor who donated a stem cell graft to a child with acute myeloid leukemia. This material consisted of PBMCs from the stem cell graft donor, taken from the stem cell graft. The chain couples TRBV7-2 to TRBJ2-7; 7 nucleotides line up with TRBD1. The CDR3 loop reads CASSFGTEGVYEQYV. As DNA, the CDR3 is TGTGCCAGCAGCTTTGGGACAGAGGGCGTCTACGAGCAGTACGTC.